This passage covers 7 T cell receptor beta chains from one sample sequenced in a study of shared clonotypes between healthy human individuals. Generated by immunoSEQ multiplex PCR, the TCRdb table keeps only in-frame clones and is missing some. The sample holds a few million clones, 80% to 95% seen once. Sample: naive CD4+ T cells from PBMCs. Subset of the sample: CD45RA+ positively selected. Source of these receptors: a man younger than 30 in good health. Some clones in this sample may be carry-over from other donors' samples.

V is TRBV7-8 and J is TRBJ2-7, with 11 nucleotides matching TRBD2. This CDR3 spans 18 amino acids. J gave up 5 bases and V 1 base, and 13 bases lay outside the gene matches. Germline V gene lookup returns CDR1 SGHVS and CDR2 FQNEAQ. The CDR3 coding sequence is TGTGCCAGCAGCTTAGAAGGGACTAGCGGCCGGAGTCCCCACGAGCAGTACTTC. Its translation: CASSLEGTSGRSPHEQYF. Based on the CDR3 plus reference TRBV7-8 and TRBJ2-7, the full variable domain is GAGVSQSPRYKVAKRGQDVALRCDPISGHVSLFWYQQALGQGPEFLTYFQNEAQLDKSGLPSDRFFAERPEGSVSTLKIQRTQQEDSAVYLCASSLEGTSGRSPHEQYFGPGTRLTVT.

The genes are TRBV7-3 and TRBJ2-3; 7 nucleotides align to TRBD2. CDR3 size: 15 residues. V was pared by 4 bases and J by 4 bases, with 8 bases of the junction left unmatched. Per germline, CDR1 SGHTA and CDR2 FQGTGA. This CDR3 reads CASSSSGGGPDTQYF. The CDR3 coding sequence is TGTGCCAGCAGCTCCTCGGGAGGCGGGCCAGATACGCAGTATTTT. Variable domain in full (rest from reference TRBV7-3 and TRBJ2-3): GAGVSQTPSNKVTEKGKYVELRCDPISGHTALYWYRQSLGQGPEFLIYFQGTGAADDSGLPNDRFFAVRPEGSVSTLKIQRTERGDSAVYLCASSSSGGGPDTQYFGPGTRLTVL.

J is TRBJ2-3 and V is TRBV2; TRBD2 aligns across 8 bases. V shed 6 bases and J 6 bases; nucleotides not matched to a gene: 11. Germline V lookup: CDR1 SNHLY, CDR2 FYNNEI. The length of the CDR3 is 15 residues. This CDR3 reads CASRESGTRLDTQYF. CDR3 DNA: TGTGCCAGCAGAGAATCCGGGACTAGACTTGATACGCAGTATTTT.

The genes are TRBV5-1 and TRBJ1-2, with 9 bases lining up with TRBD1. Looked up from germline, CDR1 is SGHRS and CDR2 is YFSETQ. The CDR3 totals 15 residues. V dropped 3 bases and J dropped 2; count of bases not matched to a gene: 5. The CDR3 sequence is CASSSLGTGNYGYTF. The CDR3, as DNA: TGCGCCAGCAGCTCTCTCGGGACAGGGAACTATGGCTACACCTTC. The variable domain in full, completed from reference TRBV5-1 and TRBJ1-2, reads KAGVTQTPRYLIKTRGQQVTLSCSPISGHRSVSWYQQTPGQGLQFLFEYFSETQRNKGNFPGRFSGRQFSNSRSEMNVSTLELGDSALYLCASSSLGTGNYGYTFGSGTRLTVV.

This rearrangement joins TRBV10-1 to TRBJ2-3; 10 bases match TRBD1. This CDR3 has 16 residues. Unmatched junction bases numbered 8, after V lost 4 bases and J lost 4 bases. Germline-derived CDR1 and CDR2 are WNHNN and SYGVQD (reference sequence). The CDR3 DNA is TGCGCCAGCAGTGGGGGACAGGGGCCCCTGGCAGATACGCAGTATTTT. Its translation is CASSGGQGPLADTQYF.

The chain joins TRBV10-3 to TRBJ1-1; tentatively, D is TRBD1 (5 bases). The V and J ends lost 0 bases and 2 bases respectively, with 13 bases between them. Germline V CDR1 and CDR2: ENHRY, SYGVKD. The CDR3 sequence is 16 residues long. CDR3 region: CAISESRDGGNTEAFF. For the CDR3, the DNA is TGTGCCATCAGTGAGTCCCGGGACGGAGGAAACACTGAAGCTTTCTTT.

V usage is TRBV5-1 and J usage is TRBJ2-7; D might be TRBD2 (6 bases). CDR1 and CDR2 from the germline V gene are SGHRS and YFSETQ. The CDR3 has 16 amino acids. V lost 4 bases and J 2 bases, leaving 19 bases between the germline ends. The CDR3 DNA reads TGCGCCAGCAGCCGGGGGTCCAGGGATATAACCTACGAGCAGTACTTC. It yields the protein CASSRGSRDITYEQYF. Using reference TRBV5-1 and TRBJ2-7 for the parts outside the CDR3, the full variable domain is KAGVTQTPRYLIKTRGQQVTLSCSPISGHRSVSWYQQTPGQGLQFLFEYFSETQRNKGNFPGRFSGRQFSNSRSEMNVSTLELGDSALYLCASSRGSRDITYEQYFGPGTRLTVT.